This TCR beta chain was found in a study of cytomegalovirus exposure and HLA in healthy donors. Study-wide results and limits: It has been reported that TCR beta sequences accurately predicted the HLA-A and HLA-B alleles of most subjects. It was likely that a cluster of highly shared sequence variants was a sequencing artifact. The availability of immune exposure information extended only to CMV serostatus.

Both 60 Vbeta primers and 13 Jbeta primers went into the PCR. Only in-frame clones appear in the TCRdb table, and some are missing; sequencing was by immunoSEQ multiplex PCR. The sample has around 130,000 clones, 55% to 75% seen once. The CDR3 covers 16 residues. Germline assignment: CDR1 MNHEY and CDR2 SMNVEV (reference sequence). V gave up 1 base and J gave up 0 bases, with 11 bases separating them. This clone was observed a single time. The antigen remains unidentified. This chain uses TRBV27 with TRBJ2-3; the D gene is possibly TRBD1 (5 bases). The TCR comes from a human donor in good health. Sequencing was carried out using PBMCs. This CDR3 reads CASSLFQGASTDTQYF. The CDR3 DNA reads TGTGCCAGCAGTTTATTCCAAGGGGCCAGCACAGATACGCAGTATTTT.